The source of this T cell receptor (beta chain) is a study of CD8 T cells in ankylosing spondylitis. Comments on this clonotype: Its antigen is still unknown.

The study, taken as a whole, reports: Previous work reported some of these motif variants in the synovial fluid and blood of reactive arthritis. Ankylosing spondylitis blood appeared to carry a characteristic TCR beta motif of roughly eight highly homologous variants.

Each TCR beta library was made by quantitative 5'-RACE that incorporated molecular barcodes. Using its own MiXCR run on the 5' RACE reads, TCRdb lists one record per CDR3 protein. The sample holds 700,000 or so distinct CDR3 sequences; around 17% are singletons and the top ten take around 19%. There are 14 residues in the CDR3. V dropped 6 bases and J dropped 7; count of bases not matched to a gene: 6. Germline V CDR1 and CDR2: KGHSH, LQKENI. The sample comprised blood, either unsorted or a sorted T cell fraction (not recorded which). The receptor was derived from a male donor with ankylosing spondylitis. The J gene is TRBJ1-2, the V gene TRBV18; 12 nucleotides agree with TRBD1. CDR3 sequence (DNA): TGTGCCAGCTCTCCGGGACAGGGGGCGGCTGGCTACACCTTC. It yields the protein CASSPGQGAAGYTF.